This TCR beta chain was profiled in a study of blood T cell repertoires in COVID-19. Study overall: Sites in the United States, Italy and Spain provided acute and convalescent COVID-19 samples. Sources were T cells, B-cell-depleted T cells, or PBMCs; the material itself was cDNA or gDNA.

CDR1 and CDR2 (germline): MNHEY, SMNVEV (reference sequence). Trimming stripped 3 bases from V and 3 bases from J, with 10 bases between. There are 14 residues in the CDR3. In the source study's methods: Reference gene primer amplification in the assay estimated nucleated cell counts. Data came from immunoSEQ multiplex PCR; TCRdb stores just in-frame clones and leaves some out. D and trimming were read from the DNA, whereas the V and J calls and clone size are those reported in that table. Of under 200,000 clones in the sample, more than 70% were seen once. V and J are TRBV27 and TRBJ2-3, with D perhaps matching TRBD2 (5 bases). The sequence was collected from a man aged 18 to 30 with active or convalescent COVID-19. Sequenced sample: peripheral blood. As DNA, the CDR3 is TGTGCCAGCAGTTTTGACTACGATACAGATACGCAGTATTTT. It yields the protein CASSFDYDTDTQYF.